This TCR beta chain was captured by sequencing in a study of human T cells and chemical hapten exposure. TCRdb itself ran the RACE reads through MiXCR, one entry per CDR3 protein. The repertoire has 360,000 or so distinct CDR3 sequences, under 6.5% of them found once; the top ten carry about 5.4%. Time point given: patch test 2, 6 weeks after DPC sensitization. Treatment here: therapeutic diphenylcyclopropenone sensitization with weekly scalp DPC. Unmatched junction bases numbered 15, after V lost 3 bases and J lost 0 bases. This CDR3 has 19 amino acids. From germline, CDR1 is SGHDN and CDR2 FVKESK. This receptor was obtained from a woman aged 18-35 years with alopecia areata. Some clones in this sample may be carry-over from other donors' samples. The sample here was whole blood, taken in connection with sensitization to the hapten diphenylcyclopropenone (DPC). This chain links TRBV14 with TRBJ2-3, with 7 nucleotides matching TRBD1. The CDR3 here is CASSHYTRDSQTSTDTQYF. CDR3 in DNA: TGTGCCAGCAGCCACTACACTCGGGACAGCCAAACTAGCACAGATACGCAGTATTTT.